A single sample is the source of the 24 T cell receptor beta chains below, sequenced in a study of shared clonotypes between healthy human individuals. Only in-frame clones appear in the TCRdb table, and some are missing; sequencing was by immunoSEQ multiplex PCR. This sample yields 1,400,000 or so clones, of which 98% are seen a single time; 0.36% belongs to the top ten. Sequencing input: naive CD4+ T cells sorted from blood. The subset denotes: CD45RA+ positively selected. These receptor sequences come from a man aged 30 to 39 in good health.

V gene TRBV7-2 combines with J gene TRBJ2-3, with D perhaps given as TRBD1 or TRBD2 (5 bases each). The ends were cut back, 1 base at V and 1 base at J, with 18 bases in the middle. Germline CDR1 SGHTA, CDR2 FQGNSA. This CDR3 region has 18 residues. Here the CDR3 DNA reads TGTGCCAGCAGCTTAGTCCGTATTAGAGGGGATGGCACAGATACGCAGTATTTT. Translated: CASSLVRIRGDGTDTQYF.

V usage is TRBV7-9 and J usage is TRBJ2-7, with 14 bases aligning to TRBD2. Trimming at V came to 4 bases and at J to 4 bases, leaving 9 bases not matched to a gene. The CDR3 sequence is 17 residues long. In germline, CDR1 is SEHNR, CDR2 FQNEAQ (reference sequence). CDR3 sequence: CASSSTTSGRAEYEQYF. In nucleotides, the CDR3 is TGTGCCAGCAGCTCTACGACTAGCGGGAGGGCCGAGTACGAGCAGTACTTC.

This chain connects TRBV18 to TRBJ1-1, with a weak D call TRBD1 (6 bases). The germline gives CDR1 KGHSH, CDR2 LQKENI. Between the trimmed V and J ends, which lost 1 base and 3 bases, there was a span of 12 bases. The length of the CDR3 is 15 residues. CDR3 loop: CASSPRGARDTEAFF. The CDR3 DNA reads as TGTGCCAGCTCACCACGGGGGGCGAGGGACACTGAAGCTTTCTTT.

The J gene is TRBJ2-1, the V gene TRBV5-1; D may be TRBD2 (5 bases). Between the trimmed V and J ends, which lost 2 bases and 0 bases, there was a span of 15 bases. Germline CDR1 is SGHRS and CDR2 is YFSETQ. This CDR3 spans 17 amino acids. The CDR3: CASSFKVGDGSYNEQFF. The CDR3, as DNA: TGCGCCAGCAGCTTTAAGGTGGGAGATGGCTCCTACAATGAGCAGTTCTTC.

This sequence joins TRBV5-4 and TRBJ2-2, with TRBD1 identical over 9 bases. V trimming: 4 bases; J trimming: 8 bases; junction bases outside the gene matches: 9. Germline V gene sequence: CDR1 SGHNT, CDR2 YYREEE (reference sequence). The length of the CDR3 is 15 residues. The CDR3 region is CASSLRTGVLGELFF. CDR3 nucleotides: TGTGCCAGCAGCCTCCGGACAGGGGTTCTGGGGGAGCTGTTTTTT. The whole variable domain, remainder taken from reference TRBV5-4 and TRBJ2-2, is ETGVTQSPTHLIKTRGQQVTLRCSSQSGHNTVSWYQQALGQGPQFIFQYYREEENGRGNFPPRFSGLQFPNYSSELNVNALELDDSALYLCASSLRTGVLGELFFGEGSRLTVL.

The genes are TRBV6-1 and TRBJ1-2, with TRBD1 as a possible D gene (5 bases). Looked up from germline, CDR1 is MNHNS and CDR2 is SASEGT. The CDR3 is 12 residues long. V dropped 9 bases and J dropped 4 bases, with 12 bases sitting between them. CDR3 in DNA: TGTGCCAGTACCACAGGCGTCTATGGCTACACCTTC. It is translated as CASTTGVYGYTF.

V is TRBV6-1 and J is TRBJ1-1; no firm D call. The germline V gene encodes CDR1 MNHNS and CDR2 SASEGT. The CDR3 covers 17 residues. The V gene lost 2 bases and the J gene lost 5 bases, with 21 bases spanning the gap. The CDR3 DNA is TGTGCCAGCAGTGAATGGCCTCTGGCCCTGGGAGGAACTGAAGCTTTCTTT. Amino acids: CASSEWPLALGGTEAFF.

In this sample, this clone turned up once. This chain links TRBV19 with TRBJ1-2, with TRBD1 identical over 8 bases. CDR1 is LNHDA, CDR2 SQIVND, per germline (reference sequence). The CDR3 is made up of 14 amino acids. V shed 10 bases and J 5 bases; nucleotides not matched to a gene: 12. The CDR3 bases are TGTGCCACCTCCGGGACAGGCTTTCTTTATGGCTACACCTTC. This codes for CATSGTGFLYGYTF.

This clone was detected only once. The genes are TRBV18 and TRBJ1-4, with D perhaps matching TRBD1 (6 bases). The V end lost 3 bases, the J end lost 4 bases, and 12 bases lay between the germline ends. The CDR3 has 15 amino acids. Germline V CDR1 and CDR2: KGHSH, LQKENI. CDR3 sequence: CASSPQGLRNEKLFF. Here the CDR3 DNA reads TGTGCCAGCTCACCGCAGGGGCTGCGTAATGAAAAACTGTTTTTT.

For this clone: Other DNA sequences of this sample code for an identical CDR3. The chain combines TRBV18 with TRBJ2-1; D is possibly TRBD2 (5 bases). The CDR3 contains 15 residues. Germline CDR1 and CDR2: KGHSH and LQKENI. Deletions cut 2 bases from V and 0 bases from J, with 8 bases between. The CDR3 here is CASSPIAGSYNEQFF. The CDR3 DNA reads as TGTGCCAGCTCACCAATCGCGGGCTCCTACAATGAGCAGTTCTTC.

This clone was counted a few times. This chain joins TRBV19 and TRBJ2-7; 9 nucleotides agree with TRBD2. CDR1 LNHDA and CDR2 SQIVND come from the germline V gene (reference sequence). Trimming removed 6 bases from V and 1 base from J; junction bases left unmatched: 4. This CDR3 contains 14 residues. The CDR3 is CASRRLAVSYEQYF. DNA for the CDR3: TGTGCCAGTAGGCGACTAGCGGTTTCCTACGAGCAGTACTTC.

The chain is built from TRBV11-2 and TRBJ2-2; D not certain. Germline V gene lookup returns CDR1 SGHAT and CDR2 FQNNGV. CDR3 length: 14 amino acids. V was pared by 1 base and J by 1 base, with 4 bases between. In nucleotides, the CDR3 is TGTGCCAGCAGCTTAGTCAGGAACACCGGGGAGCTGTTTTTT. It translates to CASSLVRNTGELFF.

V is TRBV10-3 and J is TRBJ2-1; 7 bases align to TRBD2. Germline V gene data show CDR1 as ENHRY and CDR2 as SYGVKD. The CDR3 length is 14 residues. V gave up 10 bases and J gave up 7 bases; unmatched junction bases: 13. The CDR3 loop reads CATGRAGPGNEQFF. CDR3 in DNA: TGTGCCACCGGTCGAGCGGGGCCTGGGAATGAGCAGTTCTTC.

To note about this clone: Distinct nucleotide sequences in the sample also encode this CDR3. The gene calls are TRBV18 and TRBJ2-3, with TRBD2 matching over 7 bases. The trim removed 6 bases at V and 0 bases at J, leaving 3 bases unmatched. This CDR3 comprises 14 residues. Germline V lookup: CDR1 KGHSH, CDR2 LQKENI. The CDR3 here is CASSPSGSTDTQYF. The CDR3 DNA sequence: TGTGCCAGCTCGCCTAGCGGTAGCACAGATACGCAGTATTTT.

This clone was counted only a few times. Other DNA sequences of this sample code for an identical CDR3. This chain uses TRBV9 with TRBJ1-1, with a possible D match to TRBD1 (5 bases). CDR1 and CDR2 (germline): SGDLS, YYNGEE. The V gene lost 0 bases and the J gene lost 0 bases, with 12 bases spanning the gap. The CDR3 loop spans 16 amino acids. The CDR3 DNA sequence: TGTGCCAGCAGCGTAGGGCCGACAGCCTTGAACACTGAAGCTTTCTTT. As protein: CASSVGPTALNTEAFF.

This chain uses TRBV9 with TRBJ2-7; tentative D call: TRBD2 (6 bases). This CDR3 has 15 amino acids. Germline V gene lookup returns CDR1 SGDLS and CDR2 YYNGEE. Trimming removed 0 bases from V and 0 bases from J, with 10 bases in between. CDR3 DNA sequence: TGTGCCAGCAGCGTAGGAGCGGGTAACTCCTACGAGCAGTACTTC. Encoded protein: CASSVGAGNSYEQYF.

The J gene is TRBJ1-3, the V gene TRBV4-1; TRBD1 is a possible D gene (5 bases). Trimming cost V 1 base and J 0 bases, with 13 bases left between them. From germline, CDR1 is MGHRA and CDR2 YSYEKL. CDR3 length: 17 residues. The CDR3 reads CASSQGRQGISGNTIYF. CDR3 coding DNA: TGCGCCAGCAGCCAAGGCCGGCAGGGAATCTCTGGAAACACCATATATTTT.

The rearrangement uses TRBV4-3 and TRBJ2-4, with D possibly TRBD2 on 5 matching bases. The CDR3 is made up of 17 amino acids. Germline V gene data show CDR1 as LGHNA and CDR2 as YSLEER. Trimming shortened V by 4 bases and J by 0 bases, and 16 bases separated the two germline ends. The CDR3 is CASSPSFGGLAKNIQYF. CDR3 coding DNA: TGCGCCAGCAGCCCAAGCTTCGGAGGTCTAGCCAAAAACATTCAGTACTTC.

V is TRBV11-2 and J is TRBJ2-7, with 9 bases fitting TRBD2. Trimming cost V 2 bases and J 2 bases; bases outside gene matches: 10. This CDR3 comprises 17 residues. The germline gives CDR1 SGHAT, CDR2 FQNNGV. For the CDR3, the DNA is TGTGCCAGCAGCTTACCCCCGACTAGCGGAGCCACCTACGAGCAGTACTTC. Amino acid sequence: CASSLPPTSGATYEQYF.

This chain joins TRBV11-2 and TRBJ2-7, with D maybe TRBD2 (5 bases). This CDR3 has 14 residues. The V end was cut by 1 base, the J end by 6 bases, with 13 bases between. In germline, CDR1 is SGHAT, CDR2 FQNNGV. The CDR3 DNA is TGTGCCAGCAGCTTAGGAGGTAGCGTGAGCGAGCAGTACTTC. Translating it yields CASSLGGSVSEQYF.

This rearrangement joins TRBV11-3 to TRBJ2-5, with D hard to call. The CDR3 runs to 12 residues. Germline V gives CDR1 SGHNT, CDR2 YENEEA. Deletions cut 5 bases from V and 2 bases from J, with 6 bases between. DNA of the CDR3: TGTGCCAGCAGCGCGATGCAAGAGACCCAGTACTTC. Translated: CASSAMQETQYF.

This clone was counted a single time. This rearrangement joins TRBV2 to TRBJ1-1, with D tentatively TRBD1 (6 bases). Germline assignment: CDR1 SNHLY and CDR2 FYNNEI. The ends were cut back, 4 bases at V and 11 bases at J, with 17 bases in the middle. CDR3 length equals 13 residues. The CDR3 loop is CASSGNRDQWAFF. In DNA form, the CDR3 reads TGTGCCAGCAGTGGGAACAGGGACCAGTGGGCTTTCTTT.

Comment on this clone: This sample includes further DNA sequences coding for the same CDR3. The V gene is TRBV18, the J gene TRBJ1-5, with 8 bases that match TRBD1. CDR1 and CDR2 from the germline V gene are KGHSH and LQKENI. The CDR3 contains 15 residues. The J segment lost 2 bases and the V segment lost 4 bases, leaving 4 bases of the junction unmatched. The CDR3 region has the DNA TGTGCCAGCTCACTCGGACAGGGCGGCAATCAGCCCCAGCATTTT. Residues: CASSLGQGGNQPQHF. Based on the CDR3 plus reference TRBV18 and TRBJ1-5, the full variable domain is NAGVMQNPRHLVRRRGQEARLRCSPMKGHSHVYWYRQLPEEGLKFMVYLQKENIIDESGMPKERFSAEFPKEGPSILRIQQVVRGDSAAYFCASSLGQGGNQPQHFGDGTRLSIL.

V usage is TRBV7-8 and J usage is TRBJ1-5; 10 nucleotides line up with TRBD1. The CDR3 has 17 residues. CDR1 and CDR2 (germline): SGHVS, FQNEAQ. With 5 bases clipped from V and 0 bases from J, the junction kept 7 bases outside the gene matches. The CDR3 DNA sequence: TGTGCCAGCAGCGCCGGGACAGGGGCCTATAGCAATCAGCCCCAGCATTTT. Encoded protein: CASSAGTGAYSNQPQHF. The full variable domain, with the rest looked up from reference TRBV7-8 and TRBJ1-5, is GAGVSQSPRYKVAKRGQDVALRCDPISGHVSLFWYQQALGQGPEFLTYFQNEAQLDKSGLPSDRFFAERPEGSVSTLKIQRTQQEDSAVYLCASSAGTGAYSNQPQHFGDGTRLSIL.